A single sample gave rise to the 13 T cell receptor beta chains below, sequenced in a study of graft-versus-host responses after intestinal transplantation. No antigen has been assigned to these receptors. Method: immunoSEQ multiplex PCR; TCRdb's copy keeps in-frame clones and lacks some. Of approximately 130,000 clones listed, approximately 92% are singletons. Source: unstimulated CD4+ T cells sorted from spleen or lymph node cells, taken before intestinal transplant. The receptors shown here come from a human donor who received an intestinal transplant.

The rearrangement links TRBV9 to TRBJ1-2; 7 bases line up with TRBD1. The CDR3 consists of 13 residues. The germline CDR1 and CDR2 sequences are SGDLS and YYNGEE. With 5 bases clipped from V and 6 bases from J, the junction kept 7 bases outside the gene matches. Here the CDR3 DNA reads TGTGCCAGCAGAGAGACAGGGAGTAATGGCTACACCTTC. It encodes CASRETGSNGYTF.

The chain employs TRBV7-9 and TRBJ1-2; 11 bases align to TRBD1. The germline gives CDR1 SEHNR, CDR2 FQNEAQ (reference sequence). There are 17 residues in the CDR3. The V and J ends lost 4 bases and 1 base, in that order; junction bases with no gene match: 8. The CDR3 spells CASSSRDRGLFNYGYTF. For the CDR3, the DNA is TGTGCCAGCAGCTCCCGGGACAGGGGGTTATTTAACTATGGCTACACCTTC.

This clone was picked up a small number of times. CDR3 sequence reads: CASSQLGLAGVIRRNEQFF. CDR3 DNA: TGCGCCAGCAGCCAATTGGGACTAGCGGGGGTAATCCGCCGGAATGAGCAGTTCTTC. V usage is TRBV4-1 and J usage is TRBJ2-1; 14 nucleotides line up with TRBD2. Germline CDR1 and CDR2: MGHRA and YSYEKL. The CDR3 runs 19 residues. Unmatched junction bases numbered 13, after V lost 2 bases and J lost 7 bases.

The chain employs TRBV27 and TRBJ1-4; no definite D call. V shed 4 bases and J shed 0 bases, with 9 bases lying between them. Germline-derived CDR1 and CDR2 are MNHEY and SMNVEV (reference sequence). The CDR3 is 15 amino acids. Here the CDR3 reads CASSSLGATNEKLFF. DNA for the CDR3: TGTGCCAGCAGTTCCTTAGGAGCAACTAATGAAAAACTGTTTTTT. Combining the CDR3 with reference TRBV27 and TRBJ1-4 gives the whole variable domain EAQVTQNPRYLITVTGKKLTVTCSQNMNHEYMSWYRQDPGLGLRQIYYSMNVEVTDKGDVPEGYKVSRKEKRNFPLILESPSPNQTSLYFCASSSLGATNEKLFFGSGTQLSVL.

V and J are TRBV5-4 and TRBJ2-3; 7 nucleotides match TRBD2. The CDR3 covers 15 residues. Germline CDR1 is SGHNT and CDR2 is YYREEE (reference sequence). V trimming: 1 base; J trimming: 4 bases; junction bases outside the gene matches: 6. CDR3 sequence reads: CASSLRSAGADTQYF. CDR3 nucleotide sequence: TGTGCCAGCAGCTTGAGGTCTGCGGGGGCAGATACGCAGTATTTT.

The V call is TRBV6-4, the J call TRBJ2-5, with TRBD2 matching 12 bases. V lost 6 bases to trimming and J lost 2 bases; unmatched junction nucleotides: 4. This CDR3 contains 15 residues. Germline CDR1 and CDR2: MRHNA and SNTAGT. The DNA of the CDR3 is TGTGCCAGCAGGCCTAGCGGGGGGGGTCAAGAGACCCAGTACTTC. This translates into CASRPSGGGQETQYF.

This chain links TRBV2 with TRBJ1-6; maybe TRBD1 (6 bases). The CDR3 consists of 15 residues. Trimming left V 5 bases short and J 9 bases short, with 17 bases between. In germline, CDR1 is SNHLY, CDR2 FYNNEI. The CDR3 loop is CASSLGGGSSSPLHF. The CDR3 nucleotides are TGTGCCAGCAGTTTAGGGGGGGGGTCAAGTTCACCCCTCCACTTT.

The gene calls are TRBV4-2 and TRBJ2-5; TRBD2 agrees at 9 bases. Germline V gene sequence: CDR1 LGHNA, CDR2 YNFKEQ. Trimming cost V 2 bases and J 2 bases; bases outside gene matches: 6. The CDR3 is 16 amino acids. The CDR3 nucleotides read TGTGCCAGCAGCCAATTACTAGCGGGCGTACAAGAGACCCAGTACTTC. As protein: CASSQLLAGVQETQYF.

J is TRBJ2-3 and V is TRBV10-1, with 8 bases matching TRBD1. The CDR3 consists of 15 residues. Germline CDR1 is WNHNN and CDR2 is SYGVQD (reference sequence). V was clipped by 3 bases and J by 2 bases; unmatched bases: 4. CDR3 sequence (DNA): TGCGCCAGCAGTGAAGGGACAGGAAACACAGATACGCAGTATTTT. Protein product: CASSEGTGNTDTQYF.

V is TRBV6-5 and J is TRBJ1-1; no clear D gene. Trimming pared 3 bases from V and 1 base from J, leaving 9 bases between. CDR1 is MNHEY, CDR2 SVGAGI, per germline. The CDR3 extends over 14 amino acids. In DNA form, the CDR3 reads TGTGCCAGCAGTTATCGGGCCGGGAACACTGAAGCTTTCTTT. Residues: CASSYRAGNTEAFF.

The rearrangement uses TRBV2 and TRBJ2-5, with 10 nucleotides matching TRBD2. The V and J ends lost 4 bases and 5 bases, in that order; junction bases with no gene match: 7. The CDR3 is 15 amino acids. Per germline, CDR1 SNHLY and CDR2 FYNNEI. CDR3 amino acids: CASSVASGGYETQYF. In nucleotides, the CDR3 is TGTGCCAGCAGTGTAGCTAGCGGGGGCTACGAGACCCAGTACTTC.

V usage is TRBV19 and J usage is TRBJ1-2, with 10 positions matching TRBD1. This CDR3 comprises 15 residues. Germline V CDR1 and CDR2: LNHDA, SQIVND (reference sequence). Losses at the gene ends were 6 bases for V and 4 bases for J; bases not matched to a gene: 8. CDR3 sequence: CASRLPGQGFYGYTF. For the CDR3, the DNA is TGTGCCAGTAGGTTACCGGGACAGGGGTTCTATGGCTACACCTTC.

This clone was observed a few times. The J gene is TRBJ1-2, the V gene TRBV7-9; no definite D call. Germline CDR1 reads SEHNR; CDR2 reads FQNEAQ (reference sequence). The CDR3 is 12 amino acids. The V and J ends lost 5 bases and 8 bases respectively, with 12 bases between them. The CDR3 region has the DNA TGTGCCAGCAGCCCGGCGGGCGGGGGCTACACCTTC. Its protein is CASSPAGGGYTF. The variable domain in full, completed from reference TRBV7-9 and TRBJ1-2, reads DTGVSQNPRHKITKRGQNVTFRCDPISEHNRLYWYRQTLGQGPEFLTYFQNEAQLEKSRLLSDRFSAERPKGSFSTLEIQRTEQGDSAMYLCASSPAGGGYTFGSGTRLTVV.